The clone carrying this TCR beta chain was seen ten or more times. The antigen is unknown. TCRdb reanalysed the reads using MiXCR and keeps one entry per CDR3 protein. The table shows fewer than 250,000 distinct CDR3 sequences, with approximately 13% occurring only once. These data are taken from a study of T cell repertoires in cytomegalovirus infection. The wider study: Public TCR beta signatures provided an indication of both CMV infection and a matching HLA type.

Study findings and constraints: Cumulative frequency of public TCR beta families picked out carriers of CMV plus the relevant HLA. The study found HLA-C-restricted CMV-specific TCR beta clonotypes dominating the ex vivo response.

The germline gives CDR1 SEHNR, CDR2 FQNEAQ (reference sequence). The V end lost 5 bases, the J end lost 2 bases, and 12 bases lay between the germline ends. This CDR3 is built from 14 residues. The receptor's source is a human donor in good health (CMV status not recorded). Some clones in this sample may be carry-over from other donors' samples. The material sequenced was PBMCs. The V gene is TRBV7-9, the J gene TRBJ1-1, with D possibly TRBD1 on 6 matching bases. The CDR3 bases are TGTGCCAGCAGCGTACAGGGTACTAACACTGAAGCTTTCTTT. Residues: CASSVQGTNTEAFF.